The 13 T cell receptor beta chains listed next were all sequenced from one sample in a study of cytomegalovirus exposure and HLA in healthy donors. Vbeta (60) and Jbeta (13) primers were used in the PCR. Clones were read by immunoSEQ multiplex PCR, and TCRdb kept only the in-frame ones, dropping some. The sample records 150,000 to 250,000 clones, 79% being singletons. Sequencing was performed on PBMCs. The source is a woman aged 25 to 39 in good health and CMV-seropositive.

The rearrangement uses TRBV7-6 and TRBJ2-1; 11 nucleotides match TRBD2. The J segment lost 4 bases and the V segment lost 2 bases, leaving 7 bases of the junction unmatched. Germline V lookup: CDR1 SGHVS, CDR2 FNYEAQ. This CDR3 contains 17 residues. The CDR3 nucleotides read TGTGCCAGCAGCTTATCTTTAGCGGGAGGGCCGTACAATGAGCAGTTCTTC. This encodes CASSLSLAGGPYNEQFF. The full variable domain, completed using reference TRBV7-6 and TRBJ2-1, is GAGVSQSPRYKVTKRGQDVALRCDPISGHVSLYWYRQALGQGPEFLTYFNYEAQQDKSGLPNDRFSAERPEGSISTLTIQRTEQRDSAMYRCASSLSLAGGPYNEQFFGPGTRLTVL.

The chain employs TRBV11-2 and TRBJ1-4, with D unclear. The CDR3 sequence is 15 residues long. The V and J ends lost 3 bases and 0 bases respectively, with 8 bases between them. The germline CDR1 and CDR2 sequences are SGHAT and FQNNGV. The CDR3 loop reads CASSFSSATNEKLFF. The CDR3 DNA reads as TGTGCCAGCAGCTTTAGTTCTGCAACTAATGAAAAACTGTTTTTT.

This clone was counted only a few times. The chain is built from TRBV19 and TRBJ2-1, with 10 bases that match TRBD2. V gave up 1 base and J gave up 3 bases; unmatched junction bases: 9. Germline values: CDR1 LNHDA, CDR2 SQIVND (reference sequence). CDR3 length: 18 residues. The CDR3 nucleotides are TGTGCCAGTAGTATAGGGGGGGCTAGCGGGAGAGACTACAATGAGCAGTTCTTC. Protein product: CASSIGGASGRDYNEQFF.

This chain joins TRBV28 and TRBJ2-5; TRBD1 agrees at 12 bases. The germline V gene has CDR1 MDHEN and CDR2 SYDVKM. With V trimmed by 5 bases and J by 4 bases, 5 bases remained unmatched. This CDR3 is 15 amino acids long. The CDR3 reads CASSPGQGAAETQYF. CDR3 in DNA: TGTGCCAGCAGTCCGGGACAGGGGGCGGCAGAGACCCAGTACTTC.

This clone appeared a few times. The chain employs TRBV7-2 and TRBJ2-1, with 9 bases identical to TRBD2. Germline CDR1 and CDR2: SGHTA and FQGNSA. The CDR3 runs to 14 residues. Trimming at V came to 5 bases and at J to 2 bases, leaving 1 base not matched to a gene. CDR3 sequence: CASSRTSAYNEQFF. The CDR3 DNA reads as TGTGCCAGCAGCCGGACTAGCGCCTACAATGAGCAGTTCTTC. The full variable domain, its missing parts supplied by reference TRBV7-2 and TRBJ2-1, is GAGVSQSPSNKVTEKGKDVELRCDPISGHTALYWYRQSLGQGLEFLIYFQGNSAPDKSGLPSDRFSAERTGGSVSTLTIQRTQQEDSAVYLCASSRTSAYNEQFFGPGTRLTVL.

This chain uses TRBV2 with TRBJ1-2, with D tentatively TRBD1 (5 bases). V was cut by 2 bases and J by 5 bases, with 15 bases left in between. The germline CDR1 and CDR2 sequences are SNHLY and FYNNEI. The CDR3 spans 15 residues. CDR3 region: CASSEFDSLGYGYTF. CDR3 coding DNA: TGTGCCAGCAGTGAATTCGACAGTTTAGGGTATGGCTACACCTTC.

The chain is built from TRBV7-9 and TRBJ2-1, with D tentatively TRBD2 (6 bases). Germline loops: CDR1 SEHNR, CDR2 FQNEAQ (reference sequence). V was trimmed by 5 bases and J by 6 bases, leaving 23 bases between them. The CDR3 is 17 amino acids. The CDR3, as DNA: TGTGCCAGCAGCACCACCTTTGGGGGGAGGACCATCAATGAGCAGTTCTTC. It specifies CASSTTFGGRTINEQFF.

The chain carries TRBV27 and TRBJ2-7, with 7 bases aligning to TRBD1. CDR3 length: 14 amino acids. Germline CDR1 is MNHEY and CDR2 is SMNVEV (reference sequence). Germline trimming cut 7 bases from V and 3 bases from J; bases unmatched to any gene: 9. The CDR3 protein is CASKKEQGYYEQYF. CDR3 DNA sequence: TGTGCCAGCAAGAAGGAACAGGGGTACTACGAGCAGTACTTC.

Concerning this clone itself: At the DNA level, this CDR3 is encoded by other sequences in the same sample as well. This sequence joins TRBV7-9 and TRBJ2-5; tentatively, D is TRBD2 (6 bases). V shed 3 bases and J shed 4 bases, with 6 bases lying between them. Germline assignment: CDR1 SEHNR and CDR2 FQNEAQ (reference sequence). The CDR3 has 12 residues. The CDR3 nucleotides read TGTGCCAGCAGCTTCGGGGGAGAGACCCAGTACTTC. It yields the protein CASSFGGETQYF.

This clone was observed a handful of times. The CDR3 DNA reads as TGTGCCAGCAGTGGCCGGACAGGCGTCTACGAGCAGTACTTC. It is translated as CASSGRTGVYEQYF. The chain recombines TRBV6-1 with TRBJ2-7; 7 bases agree with TRBD1. Trimming removed 4 bases from V and 3 bases from J; junction bases left unmatched: 6. Germline V gives CDR1 MNHNS, CDR2 SASEGT. The CDR3 has 14 residues.

The chain recombines TRBV19 with TRBJ2-3; D ambiguous. The germline CDR1 and CDR2 sequences are LNHDA and SQIVND (reference sequence). CDR3 length: 13 amino acids. Trimming left V 4 bases short and J 8 bases short, with 13 bases between. CDR3 amino acids: CASSTSREATQYF. CDR3 sequence (DNA): TGTGCCAGTAGTACCTCCCGCGAGGCTACGCAGTATTTT.

The chain couples TRBV9 to TRBJ2-6; TRBD2 is a possible D gene (5 bases). The CDR3 sequence is 17 residues long. Germline CDR1 and CDR2: SGDLS and YYNGEE. The ends were cut back, 3 bases at V and 0 bases at J, with 13 bases in the middle. This CDR3 reads CASSESSASSGANVLTF. Written as DNA, the CDR3 is TGTGCCAGCAGCGAGAGTAGCGCTAGCTCTGGGGCCAACGTCCTGACTTTC.

As regards this clone: Within the sample, other DNA sequences also encode this same CDR3. The chain couples TRBV28 to TRBJ2-6, with D hard to call. The length of the CDR3 is 13 residues. Germline CDR1 and CDR2: MDHEN and SYDVKM. Trimming took off 6 bases at V and 0 bases at J, with 3 bases between the two ends. The CDR3: CASSRSGANVLTF. The CDR3 nucleotides are TGTGCCAGCAGCCGCTCTGGGGCCAACGTCCTGACTTTC.